The count of the clone carrying this TCR beta chain is one. Its antigen is not known. Unique molecular identifiers were used in preparing the TCRbeta library. TCRdb called the PCR reads again in MiXCR, with one record for every CDR3 protein. The sample carries 600,000 to 800,000 distinct CDR3 sequences, 10% to 15% recorded once. Germline V gene lookup returns CDR1 SGHTA and CDR2 FQGTGA. After removal of 9 bases from V and 3 bases from J, the junction contained 16 bases not matched to a gene. CDR3 length: 17 amino acids. The data were obtained in a study of T-cell reconstitution after alpha-beta-depleted transplantation in children. The study, taken as a whole, reports: Reports say that about two months after transplant, the alpha-beta T cells came out of several hundred graft clones that had expanded. Elevated TCRbeta diversity at day 60 was traced, in some patients, to surviving recipient T cells and thymic progenitors. Fresh T-cell production supplied most of the T-cell counts and diversity seen one year after transplant.

The chain combines TRBV7-3 with TRBJ2-1; TRBD2 agrees at 8 bases. The receptor was derived from a girl aged 2-15 years with congenital amegakaryocytic thrombocytopenia, due to receive a stem cell transplant. This specimen consisted of PBMCs, obtained before TCRalphabeta/CD19-depleted stem cell transplant. CDR3 coding DNA: TGTGCCAGGAGCCGGTCGGGAGCGGGAGTCCTCTACAATGAGCAGTTCTTC. Protein sequence: CARSRSGAGVLYNEQFF.